What follows are 13 T cell receptor beta chains derived from one specimen sequenced in a study of CD8 T cells in Susac syndrome. cDNA came from around 0.5 to 1 ug RNA primed by random hexamers. From the immunoSEQ multiplex PCR reads, TCRdb called clonotypes with MiXCR, one entry per CDR3 protein. The sample shows 150,000 to 200,000 distinct CDR3 sequences, around 96% of them seen only once. The sample comprised CD4+ T cells from PBMCs. Every receptor here comes from a human donor in good health.

The chain links TRBV7-3 to TRBJ2-3; D gene uncertain. Deletions cut 0 bases from V and 6 bases from J, with 7 bases between. The CDR3 covers 13 residues. Per the germline V gene, CDR1 is SGHTA and CDR2 is FQGTGA. The CDR3 coding sequence is TGTGCCAGCAGCTTAACTGTCCGGGATACGCAGTATTTT. Protein product: CASSLTVRDTQYF.

The V call is TRBV6-6, the J call TRBJ2-7; D gene unclear. Germline V gene sequence: CDR1 MNHNY, CDR2 SVGAGI (reference sequence). Trimming took 7 bases from V and 2 from J, leaving 9 bases between them. This CDR3 has 12 residues. CDR3 bases: TGTGCCAGCAAAGAATTTACCTACGAGCAGTACTTC. It is translated as CASKEFTYEQYF.

This chain connects TRBV18 to TRBJ1-2; no clear D. The CDR3 has 16 amino acids. CDR1 and CDR2 (germline): KGHSH, LQKENI. Between the trimmed V and J ends, which lost 2 bases and 2 bases, there was a span of 15 bases. The CDR3 here is CASSPGGERANYGYTF. Here the CDR3 DNA reads TGTGCCAGCTCACCAGGAGGAGAGAGGGCCAACTATGGCTACACCTTC.

V and J are TRBV20-1 and TRBJ2-7, with D uncertain. The CDR3 has 11 residues. The germline V gene encodes CDR1 DFQATT and CDR2 SNEGSKA (reference sequence). V lost 0 bases and J 6 bases, leaving 6 bases between the germline ends. The DNA for the CDR3 is TGCAGTGCTAGAGATCGTCTCGAGCAGTACTTC. It codes for CSARDRLEQYF.

CDR3 sequence: CSVATGNNQPQHF. The CDR3, as DNA: TGCAGCGTTGCAACGGGAAACAATCAGCCCCAGCATTTT. The rearrangement uses TRBV29-1 and TRBJ1-5; D is unresolved. In germline, CDR1 is SQVTM, CDR2 ANQGSEA. This CDR3 has 13 residues. The V and J ends lost 4 bases and 3 bases respectively, with 10 bases between them.

The J gene is TRBJ1-2, the V gene TRBV20-1; TRBD1 is a possible D gene (5 bases). Germline V gene lookup returns CDR1 DFQATT and CDR2 SNEGSKA (reference sequence). The CDR3 is 14 amino acids. V lost 6 bases and J 5 bases, leaving 19 bases between the germline ends. In nucleotides, the CDR3 is TGCAGTGCCCTAATGGGCGCCGGGGGATATGGCTACACCTTC. It codes for CSALMGAGGYGYTF.

The chain recombines TRBV7-2 with TRBJ1-2; D possibly corresponds to TRBD1 (5 bases). The germline V gene encodes CDR1 SGHTA and CDR2 FQGNSA. Deletions cut 7 bases from V and 4 bases from J, with 19 bases between. The CDR3 contains 15 residues. Here the CDR3 reads CASTLSGHGLYGYTF. CDR3 in DNA: TGTGCCAGCACCCTTTCAGGACACGGCCTCTATGGCTACACCTTC.

This sequence joins TRBV6-2 or TRBV6-3 and TRBJ1-2; TRBD1 might be the D (5 bases). The CDR3 contains 12 residues. The V gene's germline CDR1 is MNHEY and CDR2 SVGEGT. Deletions cut 5 bases from V and 3 bases from J, with 7 bases between. The CDR3 DNA follows: TGTGCCAGCAGTAGCAGGGACTATGGCTACACCTTC. Residues: CASSSRDYGYTF.

V and J are TRBV20-1 and TRBJ1-1, with D hard to call. Germline V gene sequence: CDR1 DFQATT, CDR2 SNEGSKA (reference sequence). V was cut by 0 bases and J by 6 bases, with 20 bases left in between. This CDR3 spans 16 amino acids. CDR3 in DNA: TGCAGTGCTAGAGATTTGAAAGGGCTGGCGTCGCCTGAAGCTTTCTTT. This translates into CSARDLKGLASPEAFF.

CDR3 region: CASSVAGSSDTQYF. CDR3 coding DNA: TGTGCCAGCAGCGTAGCAGGGAGCTCAGATACGCAGTATTTT. The V gene is TRBV9, the J gene TRBJ2-3; D tentatively reads TRBD1 or TRBD2 (5 bases each). Trimming cost V 0 bases and J 4 bases, with 9 bases left between them. Germline V CDR1 and CDR2: SGDLS, YYNGEE. The CDR3 sequence is 14 residues long.

CDR3 amino acids: CASSDPAGRTEAFF. The CDR3 DNA reads as TGTGCCAGCAGTGACCCCGCAGGGCGGACTGAAGCTTTCTTT. The chain couples TRBV2 to TRBJ1-1; D is perhaps TRBD1 (5 bases). Trimming took off 3 bases at V and 5 bases at J, with 13 bases between the two ends. The CDR3 has 14 amino acids. Germline assignment: CDR1 SNHLY and CDR2 FYNNEI.

This clonotype came up once. The J gene is TRBJ1-2, the V gene TRBV12-3 or TRBV12-4; a possible D gene is TRBD1 (6 bases). This CDR3 is built from 13 residues. Deletions cut 8 bases from V and 6 bases from J, with 16 bases between. The CDR3 is CASRGGGTHGYTF. In nucleotides, the CDR3 is TGTGCCAGCCGAGGGGGGGGTACCCATGGCTACACCTTC.

V is TRBV12-5 and J is TRBJ2-5; TRBD1 or TRBD2 may be the D gene (6 bases each). The CDR3 totals 14 residues. V was clipped by 0 bases and J by 2 bases, with 7 bases between them. Germline V gene lookup returns CDR1 LGHNT and CDR2 FRNRAP. This CDR3 is CASGLVGGQETQYF. CDR3 nucleotides: TGTGCTAGTGGTTTGGTAGGGGGGCAAGAGACCCAGTACTTC. Full variable domain (remainder filled in from reference TRBV12-5 and TRBJ2-5): DARVTQTPRHKVTEMGQEVTMRCQPILGHNTVFWYRQTMMQGLELLAYFRNRAPLDDSGMPKDRFSAEMPDATLATLKIQPSEPRDSAVYFCASGLVGGQETQYFGPGTRLLVL.